These T cell receptor beta chains were read from a single sample in a study of shared clonotypes between healthy human individuals. Measured with immunoSEQ multiplex PCR; TCRdb has only the in-frame clones, and not every one. The table shows 760,000 or so clones, with about 97% occurring only once. Sequencing was done on a sample of naive CD8+ T cells sorted from blood. These receptors all come from a man aged 25 to 40 in good health. The CDR3 runs from the conserved cysteine through the conserved F or W. The D gene is left open where the match is weak. A row's size may be missing; if present it is once, few, many or a size class.

TRBV6-5	TRBJ2-7	once	-	TGTGCCAGCAGTTACGGTCGGGTGATCTACGAGCAGTACTTC	CASSYGRVIYEQYF
TRBV11-2	TRBJ1-1	-	-	TGTGCCAGCAGCTTCCCCCTAGAGTTCAATGAAGCTTTCTTT	CASSFPLEFNEAFF
TRBV7-2	TRBJ2-7	once	TRBD2	TGTGCCAGCAGCTTTCCGGGACTAGCTGTCGAGCAGTACTTC	CASSFPGLAVEQYF
TRBV19	TRBJ2-7	-	-	TGTGCCAGTAGCTACACCTCCGGGGCCCCAACCTACGAGCAGTACTTC	CASSYTSGAPTYEQYF
TRBV2	TRBJ2-7	once	TRBD2	TGTGCCAGCAGCCGGAGGACTAGCGGGAGTAGTTCGTTCGAGCAGTACTTC	CASSRRTSGSSSFEQYF
TRBV27	TRBJ2-7	-	-	TGTGCCAGCAGTTTATCTTTCAGCTACGAGCAGTACTTC	CASSLSFSYEQYF
TRBV7-6	TRBJ2-3	-	TRBD2	TGTGCCAGCAGCTTAAATAGCGGGGCACCTTACACAGATACGCAGTATTTT	CASSLNSGAPYTDTQYF
TRBV11-2	TRBJ1-3	-	-	TGTGCCAGCAGCATTCAGGAGGAGGGGTATGGAAACACCATATATTTT	CASSIQEEGYGNTIYF
TRBV9	TRBJ2-1	-	-	TGTGCCAGCAGCGTAAGGCTTGGGAAACGGGATTACAATGAGCAGTTCTTC	CASSVRLGKRDYNEQFF
TRBV7-9	TRBJ2-1	-	-	TGTGCCAGCAGCCTTTTCAATGAGCAGTTCTTC	CASSLFNEQFF
TRBV29-1	TRBJ1-2	-	-	TGCAGCGTTGTAAGCTCAGGGGTTAACTATGGCTACACCTTC	CSVVSSGVNYGYTF
TRBV4-3	TRBJ2-7	-	TRBD2	TGCGCCAGCAGTCAAGGGAGGGGTTTAGGCTACGAGCAGTACTTC	CASSQGRGLGYEQYF
TRBV29-1	TRBJ2-1	-	-	TGCAGCTCAAAGTATACGGTATTGAAGGCCGATGAGCAGTTCTTC	CSSKYTVLKADEQFF
TRBV14	TRBJ2-1	-	-	TGTGCCAGCAGCCAATTCAGAGGCTCCTACAATGAGCAGTTCTTC	CASSQFRGSYNEQFF
TRBV9	TRBJ2-3	-	TRBD1	TGTGCCAGCAGCGTGGGACAGGGGATACCCACAGATACGCAGTATTTT	CASSVGQGIPTDTQYF
TRBV7-8	TRBJ1-2	-	-	TGTGCCAGCAGCTTATGGGGGCCGCTCTATGGCTACACCTTC	CASSLWGPLYGYTF
TRBV7-9	TRBJ2-7	-	-	TGTGCCAGCAGCTTAACGTCCCTCTACGAGCAGTACTTC	CASSLTSLYEQYF
TRBV28	TRBJ1-1	-	-	TGTGCCAGCAGTTCAAGCCGGTGGCAGGTATTGTCTGAAGCTTTCTTT	CASSSSRWQVLSEAFF
TRBV11-2	TRBJ2-1	once	TRBD2	TGTGCCAGCAGGTTAAGTAGCGGGAGGTTGTATGAGCAGTTCTTC	CASRLSSGRLYEQFF
TRBV6-5	TRBJ2-7	-	TRBD1	TGTGCCAGCAGTCGCGGACAGGGTATCTACGAGCAGTACTTC	CASSRGQGIYEQYF
TRBV2	TRBJ2-5	-	TRBD2	TGTGCCAGCAGTGAGGGACTAGCGGAGACCCAGTACTTC	CASSEGLAETQYF
TRBV29-1	TRBJ1-3	-	TRBD1	TGCAGCTTCATGAGGGGGCACTCTGGAAACACCATATATTTT	CSFMRGHSGNTIYF
TRBV9	TRBJ2-1	-	-	TGTGCCAGCAACGAAGTCGGGGGCGATGAGCAGTTCTTC	CASNEVGGDEQFF
TRBV7-9	TRBJ1-2	-	-	TGTGCCAGCAGCTTAGTAGGCCGACAGAATGGCTACACCTTC	CASSLVGRQNGYTF
TRBV5-1	TRBJ2-1	-	-	TGCGCCAGCGACGGTACAGGGTACAATGAGCAGTTCTTC	CASDGTGYNEQFF
TRBV20-1	TRBJ1-2	-	-	TGCAGTGCTAGAATTCTGAATGGCTACACCTTC	CSARILNGYTF
TRBV9	TRBJ2-7	-	-	TGTGCCAGCAGCCTGGTCGGCGGTAGCTCCTACGAGCAGTACTTC	CASSLVGGSSYEQYF
TRBV11-2	TRBJ1-1	-	-	TGTGCCAGCAGCTCCGGACGGACTGAAGCTTTCTTT	CASSSGRTEAFF
TRBV11-3	TRBJ2-1	-	-	TGTGCCAGCAGTCTCCGGTTAGGGGAGCAGTTCTTC	CASSLRLGEQFF
TRBV5-1	TRBJ1-2	-	TRBD1	TGCGCCAGCAGCTCTACAGGGGGACGGTATGGCTACACCTTC	CASSSTGGRYGYTF
TRBV4-1	TRBJ2-7	-	TRBD2	TGCGCCAGCAGCTCCGGGACTAGTACCTACGAGCAGTACTTC	CASSSGTSTYEQYF
TRBV7-8	TRBJ2-5	-	TRBD2	TGTGCCAGCAGCTTGGGGGGGAGGGCCGTAGAGACCCAGTACTTC	CASSLGGRAVETQYF
TRBV9	TRBJ2-3	-	-	TGTGCCAGCAGCGTCAAGGGGGCAGGGACTTCAGATACGCAGTATTTT	CASSVKGAGTSDTQYF
TRBV4-1	TRBJ2-2	-	-	TGCGCCAGCAGCCAAGTAACGAGCGGGGAGCTGTTTTTT	CASSQVTSGELFF
TRBV9	TRBJ1-5	once	-	TGTGCCAGCAGCGGCGGGGCCCCCAATCAGCCCCAGCATTTT	CASSGGAPNQPQHF
TRBV25-1	TRBJ1-2	-	-	TGTGCCAGCATTAAGGAGGGGAGCTACACCTTC	CASIKEGSYTF
TRBV13	TRBJ1-2	-	TRBD1	TGTGCCAGCAGTCCTACGACAGGGGGCTCTGGTGGCTACACCTTC	CASSPTTGGSGGYTF
TRBV29-1	TRBJ2-1	once	TRBD2	TGCAGCGTTGAAGGTATGTCCGGACTAGCGGGAGACGCGGGGTACAATGAGCAGTTCTTC	CSVEGMSGLAGDAGYNEQFF
TRBV5-6	TRBJ2-1	-	TRBD2	TGTGCCAGCAGTGCTGCTAGCGGTCCCTACAATGAGCAGTTCTTC	CASSAASGPYNEQFF
TRBV10-3	TRBJ2-1	-	-	TGTGCCATCAGTGAGTCCCCAGGAGTTCCTAATGAGCAGTTCTTC	CAISESPGVPNEQFF
TRBV7-8	TRBJ2-7	-	-	TGTGCCAGCAGCTTAGATCGGTTCAGGGACCAAATCTACGAGCAGTACTTC	CASSLDRFRDQIYEQYF
TRBV7-9	TRBJ2-7	-	TRBD2	TGTGCCAGCAGCTTAGTTGGGACTAGCGGATACGAGCAGTACTTC	CASSLVGTSGYEQYF
TRBV11-1	TRBJ2-1	-	TRBD1	TGTGCCAGCAGCCTCTTAGAGGACAGGGTAGGAGGTGATGAGCAGTTCTTC	CASSLLEDRVGGDEQFF
TRBV11-2	TRBJ2-7	-	TRBD1	TGTGCCAGCAGCTTTACAGGGGTCGCCTACGAGCAGTACTTC	CASSFTGVAYEQYF
TRBV15	TRBJ2-5	-	TRBD2	TGTGCCACCAGCAGTAGCGGGGTCCTACAAGAGACCCAGTACTTC	CATSSSGVLQETQYF
TRBV7-8	TRBJ2-3	-	-	TGTGCCAGCAGCCGTCCGGAGGAACAGGGCAGCACAGATACGCAGTATTTT	CASSRPEEQGSTDTQYF
TRBV5-1	TRBJ2-2	-	TRBD2	TGCGCCAGCAGCTCGGGACTAGCGGGAGTCACCGGGGAGCTGTTTTTT	CASSSGLAGVTGELFF
TRBV9	TRBJ1-2	-	TRBD1	TGTGCCAGCGGCCGACAGGGTGATGGCTACACCTTC	CASGRQGDGYTF
TRBV30	TRBJ1-1	-	-	TGTGCCTGGAGTGACGGGATGAACACTGAAGCTTTCTTT	CAWSDGMNTEAFF
TRBV29-1	TRBJ2-1	once	-	TGCAGCGTTGTAATTCTGCCGGACAGAACGGGATCTACGGCCCCAAGGGAGCAGTTCTTC	CSVVILPDRTGSTAPREQFF
TRBV27	TRBJ2-7	-	TRBD1	TGTGCCAGCAGTTCAGGGACAGGGGTTTCCTACGAGCAGTACTTC	CASSSGTGVSYEQYF
TRBV28	TRBJ2-7	-	-	TGTGCCAGCAGTCCCCCCGTCCTTCCCAACGAGCAGTACTTC	CASSPPVLPNEQYF
TRBV9	TRBJ1-3	-	-	TGTGCCAGCGGACAGCGCACGAGCTCTGGAAACACCATATATTTT	CASGQRTSSGNTIYF
TRBV7-9	TRBJ1-2	-	-	TGTGCCAGCAGCCCAAGCCCTTTTCAGGGAGTCTATGGCTACACCTTC	CASSPSPFQGVYGYTF
TRBV28	TRBJ2-7	-	TRBD2	TGTGCCAGCAGCACCCTCCCCGGACTAGCGGGAGAGAGGGGGACCTACGAGCAGTACTTC	CASSTLPGLAGERGTYEQYF
TRBV29-1	TRBJ2-7	-	-	TGCAGCGTTGAGACGGGGTCGAGCTCCTACGAGCAGTACTTC	CSVETGSSSYEQYF
TRBV5-1	TRBJ2-7	-	TRBD2	TGCGCCAGCAGCCCGGCAATCTCTAGCGGGATCGAGCAGTACTTC	CASSPAISSGIEQYF
TRBV10-1	TRBJ1-1	-	-	TGCGCCAGCAGAATTCTCACAGGCAAGAACACTGAAGCTTTCTTT	CASRILTGKNTEAFF
TRBV6-5	TRBJ2-2	-	-	TGTGCCAGCAGCATGACAGGGAACACCGGGGAGCTGTTTTTT	CASSMTGNTGELFF
TRBV7-9	TRBJ2-1	-	-	TGTGCCAGCAGCTTAGAGCGGGCAGTGGGTGAGCAGTTCTTC	CASSLERAVGEQFF